This TCR beta chain was sequenced during a study of patients and donors after allogeneic stem cell transplantation. The V end lost 5 bases, the J end lost 3 bases, and 13 bases lay between the germline ends. The CDR3 runs 14 residues. One entry per CDR3 protein results from TCRdb running MiXCR on the RT-PCR reads. The sample consists of around 150,000 distinct CDR3 sequences, roughly 35% of them appearing once. This clonotype was seen only a few times. Sequencing used blood, either unsorted or a sorted T cell fraction (not recorded which). This sequence joins TRBV12-3 or TRBV12-4 and TRBJ1-1, with D unresolved. This clonotype was obtained from a human donor who was either an allogeneic HSCT recipient or a stem cell or donor lymphocyte infusion donor (not recorded which). It is not recorded whose cells these are; they may come from a transplant donor. The CDR3 here is CASSPSGRDTEAFF. The CDR3 nucleotides read TGTGCCAGCAGTCCATCCGGACGGGACACTGAAGCTTTCTTT.